This is a list of T cell receptor beta chains from one sample in a study of beta chain features in type 1 diabetes. Assay: immunoSEQ multiplex PCR; the TCRdb copy retains only in-frame clones and omits some. The data hold 15,000 to 20,000 clones, with approximately 55% observed a single time. Sequencing used stem cell memory CD4+ T cells from blood. The receptor set was obtained from a woman younger than 30 in good health. CDR3s leave out the opening cysteine and the closing phenylalanine or tryptophan.

j_gene | v_gene | CDR3aa
TRBJ2-1 | TRBV29-1 | SAHGTSGSPYNEQF
TRBJ2-2 | TRBV7-6 | ASSRGVAGLPGELF
TRBJ2-7 | TRBV30 | AWSSGIHEQY
TRBJ2-1 | TRBV19 | ASSLGLGLASPRLF
TRBJ2-1 | TRBV2 | ASSVTTNNEQF
TRBJ2-1 | TRBV5-1 | ASTIIPGQPYNEQF
TRBJ1-5 | TRBV7-9 | ASSGPSGQPQH
TRBJ2-2 | TRBV7-9 | ASSPRTGDAGELF
TRBJ1-1 | TRBV18 | ASSSDRGNEAF
TRBJ1-5 | TRBV5-1 | ASSFRGGGDRGLKSNQPQH
TRBJ2-1 | TRBV6-7 | ASSYAGQGSSYNEQF
TRBJ2-1 | TRBV11-2 | ASSLALAAYNEQF
TRBJ1-3 | TRBV7-3 | ASSLGQASGNTIY
TRBJ2-2 | TRBV19 | ASSRRTSGFANTGELF
TRBJ1-1 | TRBV28 | ASRSTGGATTEAF
TRBJ1-5 | TRBV29-1 | SVGQGNQPQH
TRBJ1-1 | TRBV7-9 | ASSAQSGTEAF
TRBJ2-7 | TRBV28 | ASGGSPPYEQY
TRBJ2-7 | TRBV5-1 | ASSSAGDRGHEQY